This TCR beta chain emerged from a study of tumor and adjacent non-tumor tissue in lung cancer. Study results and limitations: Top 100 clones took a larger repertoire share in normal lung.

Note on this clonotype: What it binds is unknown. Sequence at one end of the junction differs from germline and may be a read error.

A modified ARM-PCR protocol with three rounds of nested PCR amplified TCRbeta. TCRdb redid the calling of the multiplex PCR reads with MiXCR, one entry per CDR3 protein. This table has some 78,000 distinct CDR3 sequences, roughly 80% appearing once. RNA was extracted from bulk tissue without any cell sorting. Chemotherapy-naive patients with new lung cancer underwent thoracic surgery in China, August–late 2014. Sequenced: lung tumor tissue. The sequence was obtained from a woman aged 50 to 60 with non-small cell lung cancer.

Here the CDR3 reads CSAKRQLISYKEQFF. DNA of the CDR3: TGTAGTGCAAAAAGACAGTTGATCTCCTACAAGGAGCAGTTCTTC. The chain employs TRBV20-1 and TRBJ2-1; TRBD1 is a possible D gene (5 bases). Germline V lookup: CDR1 DFQATT, CDR2 SNEGSKA (reference sequence). CDR3 size: 15 residues.